This entry lists 23 T cell receptor beta chains sequenced from one sample in a study of blood T cells in healthy people across ages. Through a sample-barcoded 5' primer and a J-beta primer mix, a second PCR was run for roughly 7 to 11 cycles. TCRdb re-derived calls from the 5' RACE reads in MiXCR, one entry per CDR3 protein. The sample contains roughly 1,700,000 distinct CDR3 sequences, about 28% of which appear only once. Sequenced sample: blood. These receptors were collected from a woman aged 25 to 45 in good health.

V gene TRBV6-5 combines with J gene TRBJ2-5; a weak D match, TRBD1 (6 bases). The ends were cut back, 5 bases at V and 5 bases at J, with 15 bases in the middle. Germline V gives CDR1 MNHEY, CDR2 SVGAGI. This CDR3 has 14 residues. CDR3 amino acids: CASSPLGAGETQYF. The DNA for the CDR3 is TGTGCCAGCAGTCCCCTGGGGGCCGGGGAGACCCAGTACTTC.

The CDR3 here is CASSLARETGPEAFF. The CDR3, as DNA: TGCGCCAGCAGCTTGGCCAGAGAGACAGGCCCTGAAGCTTTCTTT. The rearrangement uses TRBV5-1 and TRBJ1-1; the D gene is possibly TRBD1 (6 bases). Germline lookup yields CDR1 SGHRS and CDR2 YFSETQ. This CDR3 has 15 amino acids. The V gene lost 0 bases and the J gene lost 6 bases, with 15 bases spanning the gap.

The chain couples TRBV29-1 to TRBJ1-3, with no clear D. The germline gives CDR1 SQVTM, CDR2 ANQGSEA. The V gene lost 1 base and the J gene lost 2 bases, with 6 bases spanning the gap. This CDR3 has 13 residues. CDR3 loop: CSVEAGAGNTIYF. CDR3 in DNA: TGCAGCGTTGAAGCCGGGGCTGGAAACACCATATATTTT.

The chain employs TRBV24-1 and TRBJ1-2; the match to TRBD1 covers 7 bases. With V trimmed by 3 bases and J by 6 bases, 9 bases remained unmatched. Germline V CDR1 and CDR2: KGHDR, SFDVKD. The CDR3 totals 15 residues. The CDR3 DNA reads TGTGCCACCAGTGATATCGACAGGGAGGTTAATGGCTACACCTTC. Protein: CATSDIDREVNGYTF.

Comments on this clonotype: A single base separates this from a much larger clone, so it may be a read error. The rearrangement joins TRBV27 to TRBJ2-7; D possibly corresponds to TRBD2 (5 bases). The V gene's germline CDR1 is MNHEY and CDR2 SMNVEV (reference sequence). V lost 5 bases and J lost 2, with 13 bases in between. The CDR3 is 14 residues long. The CDR3 loop reads CASSPGLSPYEQYF. The CDR3 nucleotides read TGTGCCAGCAGTCCTGGACTGAGCCCCTACGAGCAGTACTTC.

This clonotype was seen repeatedly, ten times or more. The chain uses TRBV7-8 and TRBJ2-5; possibly TRBD2 for D (6 bases). The V end lost 5 bases, the J end lost 5 bases, and 15 bases lay between the germline ends. Germline loops: CDR1 SGHVS, CDR2 FQNEAQ. CDR3 length: 14 residues. The CDR3 nucleotides read TGTGCCAGCAGCCCTCTGGCGGGGTGGGAGACCCAGTACTTC. The encoded protein is CASSPLAGWETQYF.

This clonotype was observed a few times. The chain joins TRBV19 to TRBJ2-7; D tentatively reads TRBD1 or TRBD2 (5 bases each). The CDR3 has 14 amino acids. The germline V gene has CDR1 LNHDA and CDR2 SQIVND (reference sequence). V gave up 3 bases and J gave up 0 bases, with 9 bases separating them. The CDR3 protein is CASSIDSGSYEQYF. CDR3 bases: TGTGCCAGTAGTATCGACAGCGGCTCCTACGAGCAGTACTTC.

The chain has TRBV7-9 and TRBJ2-7; 9 bases map to TRBD1. CDR3 length equals 17 residues. The J segment lost 6 bases and the V segment lost 1 base, leaving 13 bases of the junction unmatched. Germline-derived CDR1 and CDR2 are SEHNR and FQNEAQ (reference sequence). The CDR3 region is CASSLGPFKQGAGEQYF. CDR3 bases: TGTGCCAGCAGCTTAGGCCCCTTCAAACAGGGGGCAGGCGAGCAGTACTTC.

The V and J genes are TRBV5-8 and TRBJ2-7; D gene uncertain. CDR1 and CDR2 (germline): SGHTS, YDEGEE. The CDR3 has 13 residues. Trimming shortened V by 0 bases and J by 6 bases, and 10 bases separated the two germline ends. CDR3 in DNA: TGTGCCAGCAGCTTGGGCTTCAGTGCCGAGCAGTACTTC. Encoded protein: CASSLGFSAEQYF.

The sample holds many counts of this clonotype. The chain recombines TRBV7-2 with TRBJ1-4; D is undetermined. Trimming took off 3 bases at V and 1 base at J, with 3 bases between the two ends. There are 13 residues in the CDR3. The V gene's germline CDR1 is SGHTA and CDR2 FQGNSA. Here the CDR3 reads CASSFRTNEKLFF. CDR3 nucleotide sequence: TGTGCCAGCAGCTTCAGAACTAATGAAAAACTGTTTTTT.

As for this clonotype: One end of the junction does not line up with germline, which may come from a read error. The chain employs TRBV20-1 and TRBJ2-3, with D perhaps TRBD2 (5 bases). Germline assignment: CDR1 DFQATT and CDR2 SNEGSKA (reference sequence). The CDR3 has 14 residues. CDR3 DNA sequence: TGCAGTGCCAGAGCCCTAGCCCCCACAGATACGCAGTATTTT. Its translation: CSARALAPTDTQYF.

This clonotype was seen many times. The chain links TRBV11-2 to TRBJ2-6, with D tentatively TRBD2 (6 bases). The ends were cut back, 3 bases at V and 0 bases at J, with 15 bases in the middle. The CDR3 is 18 residues long. From germline, CDR1 is SGHAT and CDR2 FQNNGV. The CDR3 region has the DNA TGTGCCAGCAGCTTTTGGGGGGACGAGGGCTCTGGGGCCAACGTCCTGACTTTC. It specifies CASSFWGDEGSGANVLTF.

This clonotype appeared many times. The chain uses TRBV14 and TRBJ2-1; TRBD2 might be the D (6 bases). The CDR3 sequence is 15 residues long. V shed 5 bases and J shed 7 bases, with 18 bases lying between them. Looked up from germline, CDR1 is SGHDN and CDR2 is FVKESK. The CDR3 loop is CASSKEGTVRNEQFF. The CDR3 region has the DNA TGTGCCAGCAGCAAGGAGGGGACGGTGAGGAATGAGCAGTTCTTC.

Remarks on this clonotype: It may be a read error: a sequence one base away is much more abundant. The chain employs TRBV18 and TRBJ2-7; TRBD1 agrees at 7 bases. CDR1 and CDR2 from the germline V gene are KGHSH and LQKENI. This CDR3 has 14 amino acids. DNA of the CDR3: TGTGCCAGCTCACCAGGGACAGAGTCCTTCGAGCAGTACTTC. Its protein is CASSPGTESFEQYF.

There are a few counts of this clonotype. The chain links TRBV7-2 to TRBJ2-1; D is unclear. V was trimmed by 0 bases and J by 8 bases, leaving 8 bases between them. The CDR3 extends over 13 amino acids. The germline V gene has CDR1 SGHTA and CDR2 FQGNSA. The CDR3 DNA reads as TGTGCCAGCAGCTTAGCAGGGTTTGATGAGCAGTTCTTC. Translation gives CASSLAGFDEQFF.

The gene calls are TRBV5-1 and TRBJ2-2; 8 nucleotides line up with TRBD1. CDR1 is SGHRS, CDR2 YFSETQ, per germline. Trimming took 4 bases from V and 5 from J; bases not matched to a gene: 7. The CDR3 spans 15 residues. CDR3 DNA: TGCGCCAGCAGCCTGACAGGGGATGGAACCGGGGAGCTGTTTTTT. Encoded protein: CASSLTGDGTGELFF.

This clonotype showed up many times. The chain uses TRBV20-1 and TRBJ1-5, with D maybe TRBD1 (6 bases). This CDR3 contains 13 residues. Germline V lookup: CDR1 DFQATT, CDR2 SNEGSKA (reference sequence). The V gene lost 1 base and the J gene lost 6 bases, with 10 bases spanning the gap. The CDR3 DNA is TGCAGTGCTAGAGCCCCACAGGGTCAGCCCCAGCATTTT. Protein product: CSARAPQGQPQHF.

This clonotype was counted between two and nine times. The chain carries TRBV27 and TRBJ2-5, with D perhaps TRBD2 (5 bases). Germline CDR1 reads MNHEY; CDR2 reads SMNVEV (reference sequence). CDR3 length: 15 amino acids. V lost 1 base and J 3 bases, leaving 12 bases between the germline ends. The CDR3 DNA reads as TGTGCCAGCAGTTTATTCCTTGCGGGTGAAGAGACCCAGTACTTC. Translated, it gives CASSLFLAGEETQYF.

The chain has TRBV4-3 and TRBJ1-6; D is undetermined. V lost 5 bases to trimming and J lost 7 bases, with 12 bases between them. CDR1 and CDR2 from the germline V gene are LGHNA and YSLEER. The CDR3 sequence is 14 residues long. CDR3 bases: TGCGCCAGCAGCGTACAGTCAGGAAATTCACCCCTCCACTTT. Its translation is CASSVQSGNSPLHF.

This clonotype was detected many times. The CDR3 loop is CASSAGTARWGEQFF. The CDR3 DNA reads TGTGCCAGCAGCGCCGGGACCGCTCGTTGGGGTGAGCAGTTCTTC. The chain is built from TRBV9 and TRBJ2-1, with D possibly being TRBD1 or TRBD2 (5 bases each). The germline V gene has CDR1 SGDLS and CDR2 YYNGEE. The CDR3 totals 15 residues. Between the trimmed V and J ends, which lost 3 bases and 9 bases, there was a span of 19 bases.

Many counts were recorded for this clonotype. The rearrangement uses TRBV7-9 and TRBJ2-7; D gene ambiguous. From germline, CDR1 is SEHNR and CDR2 FQNEAQ (reference sequence). With 2 bases removed from V and 3 bases from J, the gap between germline ends came to 8 bases. The CDR3 length is 13 residues. CDR3 nucleotides: TGTGCCAGCAGCTTACAATCGTTCTACGAGCAGTACTTC. Its protein is CASSLQSFYEQYF.

The chain carries TRBV29-1 and TRBJ1-2; D possibly corresponds to TRBD1 (5 bases). Per the germline V gene, CDR1 is SQVTM and CDR2 is ANQGSEA. This CDR3 is 12 amino acids long. Trimming shortened V by 4 bases and J by 5 bases, and 11 bases separated the two germline ends. The DNA of the CDR3 is TGCAGCGTTGCCGGGGGTCGGTATGGCTACACCTTC. Protein product: CSVAGGRYGYTF. Variable domain in full (rest from reference TRBV29-1 and TRBJ1-2): SAVISQKPSRDICQRGTSLTIQCQVDSQVTMMFWYRQQPGQSLTLIATANQGSEATYESGFVIDKFPISRPNLTFSTLTVSNMSPEDSSIYLCSVAGGRYGYTFGSGTRLTVV.

This clonotype was observed a handful of times. DNA for the CDR3: TGTGCCACTAGTACGGCCAGAAACAATGAGCAGTTCTTC. Residues: CATSTARNNEQFF. The chain carries TRBV2 and TRBJ2-1; D unresolved. V was shortened by 10 bases and J by 5 bases, with 15 bases between the two germline ends. The CDR3 runs to 13 residues. Germline CDR1 is SNHLY and CDR2 is FYNNEI.